The T cell receptor (beta chain) under discussion was sequenced for a study of T cell responses to AZD1222 COVID-19 vaccine. General study points: Just six AZD1222 recipients tested seropositive at baseline. Reports say nearly half of spike-specific TCRs go after unmutated variant regions. Donors were chiefly white British, with a greater number of females, and clonal diversity was perhaps underestimated.

Some clones are missing from TCRdb's copy, which holds only in-frame ones; the method was immunoSEQ multiplex PCR. The table lists around 140,000 clones, more than 85% of them singletons. Trimming removed 4 bases from V and 0 bases from J; junction bases left unmatched: 0. Germline assignment: CDR1 ENHRY and CDR2 SYGVKD. The CDR3 is 13 residues long. On this clone: Its antigen is still unknown.

Sequencing used peripheral blood, obtained 28 days after the second AZD1222 dose. V gene TRBV10-3 combines with J gene TRBJ2-7, with 7 bases identical to TRBD1. This TCR derives from an adult who received the AZD1222 COVID-19 vaccine. CDR3: CAISGDSSYEQYV. For the CDR3, the DNA is TGTGCCATCAGTGGGGACAGCTCCTACGAGCAGTACGTC.